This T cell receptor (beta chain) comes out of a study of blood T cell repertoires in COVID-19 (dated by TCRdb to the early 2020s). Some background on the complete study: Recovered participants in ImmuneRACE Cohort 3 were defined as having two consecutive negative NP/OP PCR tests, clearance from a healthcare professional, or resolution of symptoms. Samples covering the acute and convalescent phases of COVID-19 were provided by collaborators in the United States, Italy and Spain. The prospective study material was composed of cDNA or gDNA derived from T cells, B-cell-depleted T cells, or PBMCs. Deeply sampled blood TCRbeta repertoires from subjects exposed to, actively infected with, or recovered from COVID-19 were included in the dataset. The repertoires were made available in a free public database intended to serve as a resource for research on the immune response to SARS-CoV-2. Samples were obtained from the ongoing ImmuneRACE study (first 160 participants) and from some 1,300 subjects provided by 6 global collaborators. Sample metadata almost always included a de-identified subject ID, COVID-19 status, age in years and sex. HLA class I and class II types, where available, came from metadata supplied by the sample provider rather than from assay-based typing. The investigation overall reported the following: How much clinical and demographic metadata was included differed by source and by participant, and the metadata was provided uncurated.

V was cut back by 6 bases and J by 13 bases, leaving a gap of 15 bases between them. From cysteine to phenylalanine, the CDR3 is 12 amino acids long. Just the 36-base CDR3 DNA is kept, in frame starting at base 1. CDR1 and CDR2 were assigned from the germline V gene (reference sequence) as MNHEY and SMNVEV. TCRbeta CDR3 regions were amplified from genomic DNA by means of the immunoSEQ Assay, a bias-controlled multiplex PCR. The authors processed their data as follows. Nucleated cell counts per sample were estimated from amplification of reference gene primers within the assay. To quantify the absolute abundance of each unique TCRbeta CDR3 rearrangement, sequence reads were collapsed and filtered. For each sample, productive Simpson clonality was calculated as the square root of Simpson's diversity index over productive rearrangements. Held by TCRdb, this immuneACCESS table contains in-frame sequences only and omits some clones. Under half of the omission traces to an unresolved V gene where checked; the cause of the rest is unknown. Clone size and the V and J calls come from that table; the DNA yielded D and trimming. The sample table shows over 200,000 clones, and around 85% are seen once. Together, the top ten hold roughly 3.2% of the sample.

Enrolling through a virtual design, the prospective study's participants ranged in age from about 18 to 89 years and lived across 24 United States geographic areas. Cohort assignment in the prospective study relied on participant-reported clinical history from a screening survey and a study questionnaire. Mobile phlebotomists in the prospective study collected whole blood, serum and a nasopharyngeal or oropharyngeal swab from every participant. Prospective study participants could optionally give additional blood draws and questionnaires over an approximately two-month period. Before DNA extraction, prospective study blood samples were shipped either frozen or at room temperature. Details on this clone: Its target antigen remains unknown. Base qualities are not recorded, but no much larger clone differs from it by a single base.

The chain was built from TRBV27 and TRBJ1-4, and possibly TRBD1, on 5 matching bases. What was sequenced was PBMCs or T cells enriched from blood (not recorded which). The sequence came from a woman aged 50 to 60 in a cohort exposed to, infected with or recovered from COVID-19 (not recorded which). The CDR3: CASSGGIRRLFF. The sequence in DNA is TGTGCCAGCAGCGGGGGAATAAGGAGACTGTTTTTT.